Listed below are T cell receptor beta chains from one sample, sequenced in a study of cytomegalovirus exposure and HLA in healthy donors. Libraries were prepared by immunoSEQ multiplex PCR; TCRdb keeps only in-frame clonotypes and omits some of them. The data show 150,000 to 200,000 clones, about 80% seen once. Sequenced material: PBMCs. The receptor set was obtained from a man aged 35 to 55 in good health and CMV-seronegative. The CDR3 runs from the conserved cysteine through the conserved F or W. The order of the fields is J gene, V gene, D gene, clone size, CDR3 protein, CDR3 DNA. A D gene is named only where the DNA matches it firmly. Expanded clones get a size class; other rows say once, few or many, or leave the size out.

J: TRBJ1-2; V: TRBV19; D: TRBD1; size: -; CDR3: CASSIVDRANYGYTF; DNA: TGTGCCAGTAGTATAGTGGACAGGGCGAACTATGGCTACACCTTC
J: TRBJ2-3; V: TRBV9; D: -; size: -; CDR3: CASSVGQRSTDTQYF; DNA: TGTGCCAGCAGCGTAGGTCAGCGGTCCACAGATACGCAGTATTTT
J: TRBJ1-2; V: TRBV7-2; D: TRBD1; size: -; CDR3: CASSSESTGNYYYGYTF; DNA: TGTGCCAGCAGCTCGGAATCGACAGGGAACTATTACTATGGCTACACCTTC
J: TRBJ2-7; V: TRBV13; D: TRBD1; size: -; CDR3: CASSKKGAVVYEQYF; DNA: TGTGCCAGCAGCAAGAAGGGGGCGGTTGTCTACGAGCAGTACTTC
J: TRBJ1-5; V: TRBV18; D: -; size: -; CDR3: CASSPGSTRKNQPQHF; DNA: TGTGCCAGCTCACCTGGTTCTACTAGGAAGAATCAGCCCCAGCATTTT
J: TRBJ1-2; V: TRBV19; D: TRBD1; size: -; CDR3: CASSRQRQGYGYTF; DNA: TGTGCCAGTAGTCGACAACGACAGGGCTATGGCTACACCTTC
J: TRBJ2-7; V: TRBV4-2; D: -; size: -; CDR3: CASSQDLLAEIPYEQYF; DNA: TGTGCCAGCAGCCAAGATCTGTTAGCGGAAATACCCTACGAGCAGTACTTC
J: TRBJ2-7; V: TRBV11-3; D: -; size: -; CDR3: CASSPGQLSYEQYF; DNA: TGTGCCAGCAGCCCCGGACAGCTGTCCTACGAGCAGTACTTC
J: TRBJ1-5; V: TRBV18; D: -; size: -; CDR3: CASSLSGDSSSQPQHF; DNA: TGTGCCAGCTCACTCTCGGGAGACAGTTCGAGTCAGCCCCAGCATTTT
J: TRBJ2-1; V: TRBV5-6; D: TRBD1; size: -; CDR3: CASTSTRTGSSYNEQFF; DNA: TGTGCCAGCACCAGCACCCGGACAGGGAGCTCCTACAATGAGCAGTTCTTC
J: TRBJ2-1; V: TRBV20-1; D: -; size: -; CDR3: CSARGVREQFF; DNA: TGCAGTGCTAGGGGAGTACGAGAGCAGTTCTTC
J: TRBJ2-7; V: TRBV30; D: -; size: once; CDR3: CAWATGVGYEQYF; DNA: TGTGCCTGGGCGACAGGTGTTGGCTACGAGCAGTACTTC
J: TRBJ2-7; V: TRBV29-1; D: TRBD2; size: once; CDR3: CSVILSGAGEQYF; DNA: TGCAGCGTTATATTGAGCGGGGCGGGGGAGCAGTACTTC
J: TRBJ2-7; V: TRBV28; D: TRBD1; size: once; CDR3: CASRDPGQGTYEQYF; DNA: TGTGCCAGCCGTGACCCGGGACAGGGTACCTACGAGCAGTACTTC
J: TRBJ1-2; V: TRBV7-9; D: -; size: -; CDR3: CASSRHGFYGYTF; DNA: TGTGCCAGCAGCCGTCACGGTTTCTATGGCTACACCTTC
J: TRBJ2-7; V: TRBV30; D: TRBD2; size: -; CDR3: CAWSPGGPLGEQYF; DNA: TGTGCCTGGAGTCCGGGGGGACCTCTGGGCGAGCAGTACTTC
J: TRBJ2-3; V: TRBV5-4; D: -; size: -; CDR3: CASSPARRGTQYF; DNA: TGTGCCAGCAGCCCCGCACGTAGAGGTACGCAGTATTTT